This TCR beta chain originates from a study of CD4 T cells in relation to SARS-CoV-2 and coronaviruses. The unexposed donors gave CD4+ T cells in about 2010-2019, prior to COVID-19. The cells were cultured for 10 days before CD4+ T cells were isolated. Sequencing was performed with immunoSEQ multiplex PCR; in TCRdb, only in-frame clones are kept and a portion is missing. The sample gives 14,000 or so clones, around 80% of which show up once; around 18% is in the top ten. Worth noting for this clone: The antigen is unknown.

In germline, CDR1 is MNHNY, CDR2 SVGAGI (reference sequence). This CDR3 has 14 residues. Trimming cost V 5 bases and J 4 bases; bases outside gene matches: 7. The sequence was collected from a human donor in good health. Sequencing was done on a sample of CD4+ T cells from PBMCs, cultured in vitro. The chain recombines TRBV6-6 with TRBJ1-2; 7 nucleotides align to TRBD1. CDR3 DNA: TGTGCCAGCAGTGCGACAGGGCCTGGCTATGGCTACACCTTC. Its translation: CASSATGPGYGYTF.